The rows below give T cell receptor beta chains drawn from one sample of a study of blood T cell repertoires in COVID-19. Measured with immunoSEQ multiplex PCR; TCRdb has only the in-frame clones, and not every one. The repertoire holds about 300,000 clones, approximately 85% seen once, with about 2% in the top ten. Source material: PBMCs or T cells enriched from blood (not recorded which). Receptors originate from a man younger than 45 who had recovered from COVID-19. Both conserved end residues are part of each CDR3. D genes are given only for firm matches. Size values are once, few and many counts, or a class for expanded clones, and some rows have none.

D gene,J gene,clone size,V gene,CDR3 DNA,CDR3 protein
TRBD1,TRBJ1-2,-,TRBV30,TGTGCCTGGAGATTACAGGGGGACTCCTATGGCTACACCTTC,CAWRLQGDSYGYTF
-,TRBJ2-1,once,TRBV24-1,TGTGCCACCAATGATTTGCGACCCTCCGGGGAGCAGTTCTTC,CATNDLRPSGEQFF
-,TRBJ1-1,-,TRBV27,TGTGCCAGCAGCCTTTCCGGGACATATAGCAAAGCTTTCTTT,CASSLSGTYSKAFF
-,TRBJ2-1,-,TRBV5-4,TGTGCCAGCAGCTCCCGGGACAATTCCTACAATGAGCAGTTCTTC,CASSSRDNSYNEQFF
TRBD2,TRBJ2-2,-,TRBV2,TGTGCCAGCGGAGGACTAGCGGGGGCTACCGGGGAGCTGTTTTTT,CASGGLAGATGELFF
-,TRBJ1-3,-,TRBV9,TGTGCCAGCAGCGTAGGGCCCTCTGGAAACACCATATATTTT,CASSVGPSGNTIYF
-,TRBJ1-2,-,TRBV5-1,TGCGCCAGCAGCTTAGGGGCAGCCAACTATGGCTACACCTTC,CASSLGAANYGYTF
-,TRBJ1-1,-,TRBV10-3,TGTGCCATCAGCATCGATGCAGGGGAGGCTTTCTTT,CAISIDAGEAFF
-,TRBJ1-5,-,TRBV19,TGTGCCAGTAGTATATCCCACCGGCAGCCCCAGCATTTT,CASSISHRQPQHF
-,TRBJ2-1,-,TRBV5-1,TGCGCCAGCAGCCCCGCATATGGCAGGGGCAATGAGCAGTTCTTC,CASSPAYGRGNEQFF
-,TRBJ1-2,-,TRBV29-1,TGCAGCGTTGACGCTAACTATGGCTACACCTTC,CSVDANYGYTF
TRBD1,TRBJ1-6,few,TRBV2,TGTGCCAGCAGTGCCTCAGGGGGCGGAACTGTTTCACCCCTCCACTTT,CASSASGGGTVSPLHF
-,TRBJ1-5,-,TRBV6-5,TGTGCCAGCAGTTACGCCCCGGGCAATCAGCCCCAGCATTTT,CASSYAPGNQPQHF
TRBD2,TRBJ2-7,-,TRBV27,TGTGCCAGCAGTAAAGGACTAGCGATCGAGCAGTACTTC,CASSKGLAIEQYF
-,TRBJ2-1,-,TRBV19,TGTGCCAGTAACCCCCTAGGGGGTGAGCAGTTCTTC,CASNPLGGEQFF
TRBD1,TRBJ2-7,once,TRBV7-3,TGTGCCAGCAGCTTAAGGGACAGGGGAAACGAGCAGTACTTC,CASSLRDRGNEQYF
-,TRBJ1-4,-,TRBV5-6,TGTGCCAGCAGCTCCCAGGGGATTGAAATTGAAAAACTGTTTTTT,CASSSQGIEIEKLFF
TRBD1,TRBJ1-2,few,TRBV6-5,TGTGCCAGCAGTCGGACAGGCTATGGCTACACCTTC,CASSRTGYGYTF
-,TRBJ2-1,medium-sized,TRBV6-4,TGTGCCAGCAGTGAGGAGTCGCAAAATGAGCAGTTCTTC,CASSEESQNEQFF
-,TRBJ1-4,-,TRBV3-1/TRBV3-2,TGTGCCAGCAGCCCGGGAGAAAAACTGTTTTTT,CASSPGEKLFF
-,TRBJ1-2,-,TRBV6-2/TRBV6-3,TGTGCCAGCAGCGTCCCACAGGGCCAAAATGGCTACACCTTC,CASSVPQGQNGYTF
-,TRBJ1-2,many,TRBV5-1,TGCGCCAGCAGCTTGGGGTCTCCAGGGAATGGCTACACCTTC,CASSLGSPGNGYTF
-,TRBJ1-2,-,TRBV6-5,TGTGCCAGCAGTACAGACAGAGACTATGGCTACACCTTC,CASSTDRDYGYTF
TRBD1,TRBJ1-6,few,TRBV5-4,TGTGCCAGCAGCTCGCGAAACGCACCGGGACAGGGTAATTCACCCCTCCACTTT,CASSSRNAPGQGNSPLHF
-,TRBJ1-4,-,TRBV3-1/TRBV3-2,TGTGCCAGCAGCCAGGGCGAGAATGAAAAACTGTTTTTT,CASSQGENEKLFF
TRBD2,TRBJ2-2,-,TRBV19,TGTGCCAGTAGTTCCCGTAGCGGGGGGGCCACCGGGGAGCTGTTTTTT,CASSSRSGGATGELFF
TRBD1,TRBJ1-1,-,TRBV7-6,TGTGCCAGCAGCGCCCGACAGGGCTCGAACACTGAAGCTTTCTTT,CASSARQGSNTEAFF
-,TRBJ2-3,-,TRBV6-4,TGTGCCAGCAGTGCTCAGGGATCTACAGATACGCAGTATTTT,CASSAQGSTDTQYF
TRBD2,TRBJ2-5,-,TRBV10-3,TGTGCCATCAGTGGGTCGGGGGGGTACGGAGAGACCCAGTACTTC,CAISGSGGYGETQYF
-,TRBJ2-7,-,TRBV2,TGTGCCAGCAGTGCAGCTTATGAGCAGTACTTC,CASSAAYEQYF
-,TRBJ2-6,once,TRBV7-2,TGTGCCAGCAGCCCACTCGGGGGAGGAACTGGGGCCAACGTCCTGACTTTC,CASSPLGGGTGANVLTF
-,TRBJ2-7,once,TRBV7-3,TGTGCCAGCAGCCCGCCGGGGGACCACGAGCAGTACTTC,CASSPPGDHEQYF
-,TRBJ1-2,few,TRBV11-1,TGTGCCAGCAGCTTACCGGGGGGCTATGGCTACACCTTC,CASSLPGGYGYTF
-,TRBJ1-2,-,TRBV4-3,TGCGCCAGCAGCCAAATCGGGGAAAGGGGCTACACCTTC,CASSQIGERGYTF
-,TRBJ1-3,-,TRBV4-1,TGCGCCAGCAGCCCAATTTCTGGAAACACCATATATTTT,CASSPISGNTIYF
TRBD2,TRBJ2-5,-,TRBV5-4,TGTGCCAGCAGCTCGGAAACTAGCGGGGGAAAAGAGACCCAGTACTTC,CASSSETSGGKETQYF
-,TRBJ2-5,once,TRBV19,TGTGCCAGTAGTATAGAAGGAAGGGGGCAAGAGACCCAGTACTTC,CASSIEGRGQETQYF
-,TRBJ2-7,-,TRBV6-1,TGTGCCAGCAGTGAAGGGTGGATTGGGCGATCCGAGCAGTACTTC,CASSEGWIGRSEQYF
-,TRBJ2-5,-,TRBV18,TGTGCCAGCTCACCACGTAGTCCAGAGACCCAGTACTTC,CASSPRSPETQYF
TRBD2,TRBJ2-1,-,TRBV10-3,TGTGCCATCAGTGGTGCGGGAGCAGTCCCCAGCTCCTACAATGAGCAGTTCTTC,CAISGAGAVPSSYNEQFF
-,TRBJ2-7,-,TRBV19,TGTGCCAGTAGTATAGGACGGGGTTACGAGCAGTACTTC,CASSIGRGYEQYF
TRBD1,TRBJ2-5,-,TRBV11-3,TGTGCCAGCAGCTTCGGGACAGGGGGAGAAGAGACCCAGTACTTC,CASSFGTGGEETQYF
TRBD1,TRBJ2-7,-,TRBV2,TGTGCCAGCAGTGAAGTAGGGACAGCCTACGAGCAGTACTTC,CASSEVGTAYEQYF
TRBD1,TRBJ2-2,-,TRBV18,TGTGCCAGCTCACCCAGCCAGCCGAGACAGGGATGGACCGGGGAGCTGTTTTTT,CASSPSQPRQGWTGELFF
-,TRBJ2-3,-,TRBV7-2,TGTGCCAGCAGCTTAGCGGGGGTAGCGGTCCCAGATACGCAGTATTTT,CASSLAGVAVPDTQYF
-,TRBJ1-1,once,TRBV6-7,TGTGCCAGCAGTTACTCCGACCGCAGGGGTGGGTGGGGAGCTTTCTTT,CASSYSDRRGGWGAFF
TRBD2,TRBJ2-7,-,TRBV19,TGTGCCAGTATGGTCTGGAGCGGGGGTTCCTACGAGCAGTACTTC,CASMVWSGGSYEQYF
TRBD2,TRBJ2-7,-,TRBV9,TGTGCCAGCAGCGTAGCTAGACTAGCGGACCCCTACGAGCAGTACTTC,CASSVARLADPYEQYF
TRBD2,TRBJ2-7,-,TRBV7-3,TGTGCCAGCAGCTTACGTGCTAGCGGGGGGTCTAGCTCCTACGAGCAGTACTTC,CASSLRASGGSSSYEQYF
TRBD1,TRBJ1-1,-,TRBV10-3,TGTGCCATCCGGGTTGACAGGGCAAGGGACACTGAAGCTTTCTTT,CAIRVDRARDTEAFF
TRBD1,TRBJ1-1,-,TRBV29-1,TGCAGCGTTGAAAGTCCTGGGACAGGGCGCACTGAAGCTTTCTTT,CSVESPGTGRTEAFF
-,TRBJ2-5,-,TRBV7-9,TGTGCCAGCAGCTTTGTAGGCCGACTTCTTCAAGAGACCCAGTACTTC,CASSFVGRLLQETQYF
-,TRBJ1-2,once,TRBV9,TGTGCCAGCAGCGTAGGGTACGGCAGGGAAGTCTATGGCTACACCTTC,CASSVGYGREVYGYTF
TRBD1,TRBJ2-1,-,TRBV5-1,TGCGCCAGCAGCTTGGAGGACAGGGATGACAATGAGCAGTTCTTC,CASSLEDRDDNEQFF